This TCR beta chain came from a study of radiotherapy plus CTLA-4 blockade in lung cancer. TCRdb's copy holds only in-frame clones and misses some; the assay was immunoSEQ multiplex PCR. The table has some 52,000 clones, roughly three quarters seen once. Trimming removed 6 bases at V and 2 bases at J, with 11 bases between. Germline V gene sequence: CDR1 MNHNY, CDR2 SVGAGI (reference sequence). The CDR3 has 14 residues. The specimen comprised peripheral blood, sampled from a patient treated with radiotherapy plus ipilimumab. The V gene is TRBV6-6, the J gene TRBJ1-5; D might be TRBD1 (5 bases). This receptor was taken from a human donor with non-small cell lung cancer who had a partial response to radiotherapy plus ipilimumab. The CDR3 spells CASSLGGGNQPQHF. The CDR3 DNA reads TGTGCCAGCAGCCTCGGGGGGGGCAATCAGCCCCAGCATTTT.